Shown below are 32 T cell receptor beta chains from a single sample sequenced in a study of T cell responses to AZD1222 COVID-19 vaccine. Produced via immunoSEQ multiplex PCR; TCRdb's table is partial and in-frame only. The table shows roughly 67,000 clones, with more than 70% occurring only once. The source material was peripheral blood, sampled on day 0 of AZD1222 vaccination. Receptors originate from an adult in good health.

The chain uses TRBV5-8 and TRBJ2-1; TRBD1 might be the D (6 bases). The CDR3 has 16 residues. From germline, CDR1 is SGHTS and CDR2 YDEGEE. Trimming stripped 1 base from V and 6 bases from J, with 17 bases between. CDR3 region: CASSLFKLGTRNEQFF. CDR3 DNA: TGTGCCAGCAGCTTGTTTAAACTCGGGACACGCAATGAGCAGTTCTTC.

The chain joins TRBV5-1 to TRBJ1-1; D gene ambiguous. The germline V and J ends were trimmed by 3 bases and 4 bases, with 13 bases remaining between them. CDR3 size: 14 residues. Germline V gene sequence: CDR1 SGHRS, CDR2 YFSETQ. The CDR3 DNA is TGCGCCAGCAGCTCATCCCACGAGATCACTGAAGCTTTCTTT. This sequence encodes CASSSSHEITEAFF.

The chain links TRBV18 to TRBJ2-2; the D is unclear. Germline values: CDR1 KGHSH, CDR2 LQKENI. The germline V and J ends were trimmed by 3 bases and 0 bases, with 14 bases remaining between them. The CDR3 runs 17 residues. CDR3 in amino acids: CASSPLTANANTGELFF. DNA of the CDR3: TGTGCCAGCTCACCCCTAACAGCGAACGCGAACACCGGGGAGCTGTTTTTT.

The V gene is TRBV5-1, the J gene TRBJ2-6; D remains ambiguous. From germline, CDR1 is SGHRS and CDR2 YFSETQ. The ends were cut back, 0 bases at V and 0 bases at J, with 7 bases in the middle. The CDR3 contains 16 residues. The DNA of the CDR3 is TGCGCCAGCAGCTTGGGAGATATCTCTGGGGCCAACGTCCTGACTTTC. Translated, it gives CASSLGDISGANVLTF.

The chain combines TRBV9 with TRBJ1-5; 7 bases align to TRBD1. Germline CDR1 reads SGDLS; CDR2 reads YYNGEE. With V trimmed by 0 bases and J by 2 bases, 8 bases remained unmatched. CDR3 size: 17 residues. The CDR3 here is CASSVETGERGNQPQHF. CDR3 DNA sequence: TGTGCCAGCAGCGTAGAAACAGGGGAAAGGGGCAATCAGCCCCAGCATTTT.

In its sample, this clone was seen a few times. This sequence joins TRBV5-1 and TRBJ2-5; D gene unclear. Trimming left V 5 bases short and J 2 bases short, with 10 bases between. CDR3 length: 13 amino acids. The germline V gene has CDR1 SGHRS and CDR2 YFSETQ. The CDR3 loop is CASSSGFQETQYF. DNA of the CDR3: TGCGCCAGCAGTTCAGGCTTTCAAGAGACCCAGTACTTC.

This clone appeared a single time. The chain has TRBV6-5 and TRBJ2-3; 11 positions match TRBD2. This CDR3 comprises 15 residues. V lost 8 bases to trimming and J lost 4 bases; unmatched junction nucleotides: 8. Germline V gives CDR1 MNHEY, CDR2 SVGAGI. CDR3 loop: CASVSGTSGSDTQYF. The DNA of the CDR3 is TGTGCCAGCGTCTCCGGGACTAGCGGTTCAGATACGCAGTATTTT.

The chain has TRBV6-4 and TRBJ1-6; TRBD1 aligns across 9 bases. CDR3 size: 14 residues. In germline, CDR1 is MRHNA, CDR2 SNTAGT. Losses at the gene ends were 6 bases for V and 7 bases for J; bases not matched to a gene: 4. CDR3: CASRGQGGNSPLHF. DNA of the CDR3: TGTGCCAGCAGGGGACAGGGTGGAAATTCACCCCTCCACTTT.

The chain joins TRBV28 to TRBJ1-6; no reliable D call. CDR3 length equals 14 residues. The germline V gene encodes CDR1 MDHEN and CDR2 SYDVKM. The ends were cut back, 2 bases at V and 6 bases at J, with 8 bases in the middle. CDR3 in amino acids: CASSLGRTNSPLHF. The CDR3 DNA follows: TGTGCCAGCAGTTTAGGGCGGACTAATTCACCCCTCCACTTT.

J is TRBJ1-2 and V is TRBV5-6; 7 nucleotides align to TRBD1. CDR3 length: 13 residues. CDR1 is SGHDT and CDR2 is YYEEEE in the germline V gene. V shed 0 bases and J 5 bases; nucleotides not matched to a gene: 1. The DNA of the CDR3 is TGTGCCAGCAGCTTGGAGGGACAGTATGGCTACACCTTC. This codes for CASSLEGQYGYTF.

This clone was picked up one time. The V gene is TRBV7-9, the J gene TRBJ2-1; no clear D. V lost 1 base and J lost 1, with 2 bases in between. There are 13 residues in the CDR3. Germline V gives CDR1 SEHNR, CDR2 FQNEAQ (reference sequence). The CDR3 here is CASSLVSYNEQFF. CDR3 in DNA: TGTGCCAGCAGCTTAGTGTCCTACAATGAGCAGTTCTTC.

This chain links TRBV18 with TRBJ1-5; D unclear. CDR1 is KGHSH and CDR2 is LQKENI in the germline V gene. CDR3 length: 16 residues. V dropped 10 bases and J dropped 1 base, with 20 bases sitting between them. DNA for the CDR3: TGTGCCACCACCGTGGGTGGTGGAGCAAGCAATCAGCCCCAGCATTTT. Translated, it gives CATTVGGGASNQPQHF.

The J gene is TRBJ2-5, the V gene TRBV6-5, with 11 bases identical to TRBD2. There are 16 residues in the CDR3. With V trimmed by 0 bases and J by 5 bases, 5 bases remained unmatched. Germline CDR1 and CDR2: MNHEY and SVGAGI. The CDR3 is CASSYSSGGARETQYF. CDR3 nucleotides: TGTGCCAGCAGTTACTCTAGCGGGGGGGCCCGGGAGACCCAGTACTTC.

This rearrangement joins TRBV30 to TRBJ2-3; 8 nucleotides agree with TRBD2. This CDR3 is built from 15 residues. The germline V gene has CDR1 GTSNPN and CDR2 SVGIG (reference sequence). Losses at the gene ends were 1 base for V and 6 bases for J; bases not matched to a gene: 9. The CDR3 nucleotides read TGTGCCTGGAGTGCTACCGGGGGGGGCCTGGATACGCAGTATTTT. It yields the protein CAWSATGGGLDTQYF.

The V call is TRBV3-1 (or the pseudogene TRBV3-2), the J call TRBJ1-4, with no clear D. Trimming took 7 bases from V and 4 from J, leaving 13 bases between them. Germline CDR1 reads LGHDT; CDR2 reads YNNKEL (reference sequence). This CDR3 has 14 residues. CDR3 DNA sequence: TGTGCCAGCATCCCCCGAAGCCTTAATGAAAAACTGTTTTTT. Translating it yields CASIPRSLNEKLFF.

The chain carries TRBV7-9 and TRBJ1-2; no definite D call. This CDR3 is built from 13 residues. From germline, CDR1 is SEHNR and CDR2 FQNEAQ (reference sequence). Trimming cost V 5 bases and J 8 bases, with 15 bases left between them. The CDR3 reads CASSPEALWGYTF. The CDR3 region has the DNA TGTGCCAGCAGCCCAGAGGCCCTTTGGGGCTACACCTTC.

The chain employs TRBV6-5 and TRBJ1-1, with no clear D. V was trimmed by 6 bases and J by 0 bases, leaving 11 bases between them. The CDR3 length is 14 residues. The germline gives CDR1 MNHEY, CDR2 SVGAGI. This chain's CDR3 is CASRPDGMNTEAFF. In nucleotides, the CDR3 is TGTGCCAGCAGGCCGGACGGTATGAACACTGAAGCTTTCTTT.

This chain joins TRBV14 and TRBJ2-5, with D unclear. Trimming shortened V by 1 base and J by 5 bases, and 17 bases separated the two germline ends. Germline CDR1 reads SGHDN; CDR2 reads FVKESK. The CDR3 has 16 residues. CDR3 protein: CASSQASLISLETQYF. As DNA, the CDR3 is TGTGCCAGCAGCCAAGCTTCCCTTATTAGTCTGGAGACCCAGTACTTC.

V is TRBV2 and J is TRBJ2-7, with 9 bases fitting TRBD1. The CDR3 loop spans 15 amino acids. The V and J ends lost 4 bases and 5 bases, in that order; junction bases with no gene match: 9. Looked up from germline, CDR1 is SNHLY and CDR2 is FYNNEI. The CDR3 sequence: CASSGGQGGTDEQYF. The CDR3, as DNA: TGTGCCAGCAGTGGGGGACAGGGAGGCACGGACGAGCAGTACTTC.

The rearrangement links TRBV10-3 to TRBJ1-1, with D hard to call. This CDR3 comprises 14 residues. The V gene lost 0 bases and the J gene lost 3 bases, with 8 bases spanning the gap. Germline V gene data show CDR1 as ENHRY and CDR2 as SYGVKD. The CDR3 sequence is CAISESLTDTEAFF. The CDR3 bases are TGTGCCATCAGTGAGTCGCTGACCGACACTGAAGCTTTCTTT.

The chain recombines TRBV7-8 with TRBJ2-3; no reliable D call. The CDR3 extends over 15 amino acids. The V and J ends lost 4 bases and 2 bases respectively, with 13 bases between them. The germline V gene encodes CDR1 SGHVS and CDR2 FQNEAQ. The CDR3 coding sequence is TGTGCCAGCAGCTCAAATCCCGGTGCCACAGATACGCAGTATTTT. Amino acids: CASSSNPGATDTQYF.

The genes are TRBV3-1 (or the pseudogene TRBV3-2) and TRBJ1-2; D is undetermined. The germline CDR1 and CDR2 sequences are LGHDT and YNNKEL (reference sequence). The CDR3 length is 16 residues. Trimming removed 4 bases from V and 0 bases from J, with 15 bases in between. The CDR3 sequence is CASSPFRTASNYGYTF. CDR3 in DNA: TGTGCCAGCAGCCCATTTCGAACAGCCTCTAACTATGGCTACACCTTC.

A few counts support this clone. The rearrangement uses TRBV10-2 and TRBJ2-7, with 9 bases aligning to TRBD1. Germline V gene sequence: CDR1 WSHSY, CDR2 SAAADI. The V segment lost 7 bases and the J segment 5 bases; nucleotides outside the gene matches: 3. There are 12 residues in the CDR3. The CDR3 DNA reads TGCGCCAGCACCCGGGACAGGGACGAGCAGTACTTC. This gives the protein CASTRDRDEQYF.

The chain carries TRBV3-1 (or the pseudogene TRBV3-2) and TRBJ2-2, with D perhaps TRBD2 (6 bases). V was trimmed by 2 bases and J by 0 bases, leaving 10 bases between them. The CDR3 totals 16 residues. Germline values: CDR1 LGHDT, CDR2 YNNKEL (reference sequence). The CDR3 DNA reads TGTGCCAGCAGCCAAACTAGCTCCCCGAACACCGGGGAGCTGTTTTTT. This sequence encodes CASSQTSSPNTGELFF.

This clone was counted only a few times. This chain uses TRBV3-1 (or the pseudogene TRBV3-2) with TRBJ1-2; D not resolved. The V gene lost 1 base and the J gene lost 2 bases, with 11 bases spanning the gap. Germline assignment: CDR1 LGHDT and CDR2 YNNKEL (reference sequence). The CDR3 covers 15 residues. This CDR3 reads CASSQVPGKNYGYTF. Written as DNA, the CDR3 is TGTGCCAGCAGCCAAGTGCCAGGAAAAAACTATGGCTACACCTTC.

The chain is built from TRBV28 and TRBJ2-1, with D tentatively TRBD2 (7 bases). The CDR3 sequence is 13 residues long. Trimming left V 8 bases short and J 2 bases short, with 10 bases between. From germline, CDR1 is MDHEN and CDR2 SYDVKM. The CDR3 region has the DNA TGTGCCAGCGGGGGGGCAACCTACAATGAGCAGTTCTTC. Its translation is CASGGATYNEQFF.

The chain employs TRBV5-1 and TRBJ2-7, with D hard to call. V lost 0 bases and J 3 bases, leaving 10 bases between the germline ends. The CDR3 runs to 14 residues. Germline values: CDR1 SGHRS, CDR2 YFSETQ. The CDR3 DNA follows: TGCGCCAGCAGCTTGGGTCCAGAGCGCTACGAGCAGTACTTC. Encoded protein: CASSLGPERYEQYF.

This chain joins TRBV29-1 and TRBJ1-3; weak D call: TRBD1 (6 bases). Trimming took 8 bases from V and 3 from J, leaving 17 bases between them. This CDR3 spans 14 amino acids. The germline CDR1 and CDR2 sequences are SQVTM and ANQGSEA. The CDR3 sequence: CSFQEGGVGNTIYF. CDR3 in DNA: TGCAGCTTCCAAGAAGGGGGAGTTGGAAACACCATATATTTT.

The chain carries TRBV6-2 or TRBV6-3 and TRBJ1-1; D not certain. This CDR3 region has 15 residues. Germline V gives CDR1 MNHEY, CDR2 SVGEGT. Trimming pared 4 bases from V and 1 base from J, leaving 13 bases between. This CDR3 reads CASSFRVNRNTEAFF. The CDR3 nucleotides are TGTGCCAGCAGTTTTCGGGTTAATCGGAACACTGAAGCTTTCTTT.

As DNA, the CDR3 is TGTGCCAGCAGCGAACAGGGAGAGGGAACTGAAGCTTTCTTT. This sequence encodes CASSEQGEGTEAFF. The chain recombines TRBV7-3 with TRBJ1-1; weak D call: TRBD1 (6 bases). Deletions cut 5 bases from V and 5 bases from J, with 15 bases between. The CDR3 covers 14 residues. Per germline, CDR1 SGHTA and CDR2 FQGTGA. The full variable domain, rest sourced from reference TRBV7-3 and TRBJ1-1, is GAGVSQTPSNKVTEKGKYVELRCDPISGHTALYWYRQSLGQGPEFLIYFQGTGAADDSGLPNDRFFAVRPEGSVSTLKIQRTERGDSAVYLCASSEQGEGTEAFFGQGTRLTVV.

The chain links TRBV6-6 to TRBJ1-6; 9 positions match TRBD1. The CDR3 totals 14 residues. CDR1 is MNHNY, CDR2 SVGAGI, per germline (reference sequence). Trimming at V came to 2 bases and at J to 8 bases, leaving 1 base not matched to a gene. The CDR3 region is CASSYRDRDSPLHF. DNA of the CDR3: TGTGCCAGCAGTTACAGGGACAGGGATTCACCCCTCCACTTT.

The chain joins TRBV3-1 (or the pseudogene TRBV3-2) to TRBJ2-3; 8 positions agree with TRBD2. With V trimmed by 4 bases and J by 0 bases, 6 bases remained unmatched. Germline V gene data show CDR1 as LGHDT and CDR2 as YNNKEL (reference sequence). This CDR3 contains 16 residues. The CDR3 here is CASSLSGVTSTDTQYF. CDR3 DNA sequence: TGTGCCAGCAGCCTTAGCGGGGTTACTAGCACAGATACGCAGTATTTT.